This TCR beta chain was observed in a study of cytomegalovirus exposure and HLA in healthy donors. Across the study: An earlier analysis found fewer than 120 million unique TCR beta sequences from around 180 million T cells.

Findings of the study overall: Later genetic work tied a missense DCLRE1C variant to beta-chain V and J trimming.

The PCR ran on 60 Vbeta and 13 Jbeta primers. Measured with immunoSEQ multiplex PCR; TCRdb has only the in-frame clones, and not every one. The sample lists some 45,000 clones; about 47% were seen once. This clone was recorded a few times. Antigen: not known. Per germline, CDR1 MNHEY and CDR2 SVGAGI. This CDR3 region has 13 residues. V dropped 7 bases and J dropped 4; count of bases not matched to a gene: 6. The chain carries TRBV6-5 and TRBJ1-2; 7 bases fit TRBD1. The specimen was PBMCs. The source is a human donor in good health. CDR3 loop: CASKGGETYGYTF. CDR3 nucleotide sequence: TGTGCCAGCAAAGGGGGCGAAACCTATGGCTACACCTTC.